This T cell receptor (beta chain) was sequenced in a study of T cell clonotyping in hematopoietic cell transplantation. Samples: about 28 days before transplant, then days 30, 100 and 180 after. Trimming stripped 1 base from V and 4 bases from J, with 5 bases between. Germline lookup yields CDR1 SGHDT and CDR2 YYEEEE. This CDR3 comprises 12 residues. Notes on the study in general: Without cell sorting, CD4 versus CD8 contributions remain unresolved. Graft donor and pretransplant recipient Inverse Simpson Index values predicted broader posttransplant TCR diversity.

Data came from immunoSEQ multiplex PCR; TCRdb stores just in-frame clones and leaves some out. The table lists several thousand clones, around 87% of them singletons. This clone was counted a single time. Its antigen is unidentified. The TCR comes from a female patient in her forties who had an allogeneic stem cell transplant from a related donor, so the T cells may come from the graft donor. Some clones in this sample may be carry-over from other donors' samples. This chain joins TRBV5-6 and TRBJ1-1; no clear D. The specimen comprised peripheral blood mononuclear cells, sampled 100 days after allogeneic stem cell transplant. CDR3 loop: CASSLPSTEAFF. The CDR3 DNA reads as TGTGCCAGCAGCTTGCCATCCACTGAAGCTTTCTTT.